The next 30 T cell receptor beta chains were all read from a single sample in a study of cytomegalovirus exposure and HLA in healthy donors. Profiling relied on immunoSEQ multiplex PCR, and the TCRdb table lists in-frame clones only, not all of them. The sample holds fewer than 250,000 clones, around 86% seen once. Input material: PBMCs. Receptors originate from a young woman in good health and CMV-seropositive.

The chain joins TRBV30 to TRBJ1-5; 10 bases fit TRBD1. CDR3 length: 15 residues. The V and J ends lost 4 bases and 7 bases, in that order; junction bases with no gene match: 10. Per germline, CDR1 GTSNPN and CDR2 SVGIG (reference sequence). This chain's CDR3 is CAWTFGQGVHQPQHF. In DNA, the CDR3 is TGTGCCTGGACCTTTGGACAGGGGGTACACCAGCCCCAGCATTTT.

This rearrangement joins TRBV30 to TRBJ1-2; 11 positions match TRBD1. This CDR3 region has 14 residues. V dropped 2 bases and J dropped 7; count of bases not matched to a gene: 6. Germline CDR1 reads GTSNPN; CDR2 reads SVGIG (reference sequence). This chain's CDR3 is CAWSPGQGASGYTF. CDR3 nucleotide sequence: TGTGCCTGGAGTCCAGGACAGGGGGCGTCTGGCTACACCTTC.

This clone was recorded only once. The V and J genes are TRBV18 and TRBJ2-2; 11 positions match TRBD2. The CDR3 sequence is 15 residues long. V was pared by 6 bases and J by 4 bases, with 4 bases of the junction left unmatched. The germline gives CDR1 KGHSH, CDR2 LQKENI. The CDR3 DNA reads as TGTGCCAGCTCTCTAGCGGGAGGCGGCACCGGGGAGCTGTTTTTT. As protein: CASSLAGGGTGELFF.

V is TRBV9 and J is TRBJ1-3; 8 bases match TRBD1. The J segment lost 2 bases and the V segment lost 4 bases, leaving 11 bases of the junction unmatched. Germline loops: CDR1 SGDLS, CDR2 YYNGEE. The length of the CDR3 is 17 residues. The CDR3 reads CASSPRQGLFPGNTIYF. CDR3 bases: TGTGCCAGCAGCCCCAGACAGGGGCTTTTCCCTGGAAACACCATATATTTT.

CDR3 in amino acids: CSVSRGTGDQPQHF. Here the CDR3 DNA reads TGCAGCGTTTCTAGAGGGACAGGGGATCAGCCCCAGCATTTT. V usage is TRBV29-1 and J usage is TRBJ1-5; 10 bases fit TRBD1. Germline V CDR1 and CDR2: SQVTM, ANQGSEA. The CDR3 is 14 residues long. V dropped 5 bases and J dropped 5; count of bases not matched to a gene: 6.

The chain combines TRBV7-9 with TRBJ1-4; 8 bases match TRBD1. V shed 2 bases and J 0 bases; nucleotides not matched to a gene: 5. The CDR3 extends over 17 amino acids. Germline V gives CDR1 SEHNR, CDR2 FQNEAQ (reference sequence). CDR3 nucleotides: TGTGCCAGCAGCTTATGGGGACAGGAGACAACTAATGAAAAACTGTTTTTT. Amino acids: CASSLWGQETTNEKLFF.

The chain uses TRBV9 and TRBJ2-7; 11 nucleotides line up with TRBD1. Germline values: CDR1 SGDLS, CDR2 YYNGEE. This CDR3 has 15 amino acids. V lost 3 bases and J lost 0; bases outside the gene matches: 2. CDR3 amino acids: CASSDGTGGSYEQYF. The CDR3 DNA reads TGTGCCAGCAGCGACGGGACAGGGGGCTCCTACGAGCAGTACTTC.

This CDR3 is CSVLDRDLGYTF. Here the CDR3 DNA reads TGCAGCGTCCTGGACAGGGATCTTGGCTACACCTTC. This chain links TRBV29-1 with TRBJ1-2; 8 bases fit TRBD1. This CDR3 has 12 residues. V was pared by 6 bases and J by 7 bases, with 7 bases of the junction left unmatched. Germline V gene lookup returns CDR1 SQVTM and CDR2 ANQGSEA. The full variable domain, in which reference TRBV29-1 and TRBJ1-2 provide the parts outside the CDR3, is SAVISQKPSRDICQRGTSLTIQCQVDSQVTMMFWYRQQPGQSLTLIATANQGSEATYESGFVIDKFPISRPNLTFSTLTVSNMSPEDSSIYLCSVLDRDLGYTFGSGTRLTVV.

The chain links TRBV28 to TRBJ1-2; D is ambiguous. Germline V gene lookup returns CDR1 MDHEN and CDR2 SYDVKM. Trimming removed 4 bases at V and 0 bases at J, with 21 bases between. CDR3 size: 18 residues. CDR3 coding DNA: TGTGCCAGCAGTTCAAAGAGGGCTCTCTGGCTTTCTAACTATGGCTACACCTTC. As protein: CASSSKRALWLSNYGYTF.

This clone was counted a single time. CDR3: CASSESEGRWDEQYF. CDR3 DNA sequence: TGTGCCAGCAGTGAATCAGAGGGTCGTTGGGACGAGCAGTACTTC. The chain couples TRBV6-1 to TRBJ2-7; weak D call: TRBD2 (5 bases). V was trimmed by 2 bases and J by 5 bases, leaving 16 bases between them. Germline V CDR1 and CDR2: MNHNS, SASEGT. This CDR3 is 15 amino acids long.

The CDR3, as DNA: TGTGCCTGGAGCAAACGGACTAGCGGGATTGAGACCCAGTACTTC. Translated: CAWSKRTSGIETQYF. This rearrangement joins TRBV30 to TRBJ2-5; 12 nucleotides align to TRBD2. CDR3 length: 15 residues. Germline V gene sequence: CDR1 GTSNPN, CDR2 SVGIG (reference sequence). V lost 3 bases, J lost 5 bases, and 7 bases stayed unmatched.

The CDR3 is CASSPSGRGGSYNEQFF. CDR3 nucleotides: TGTGCCAGCAGCCCTAGCGGGAGGGGCGGGTCCTACAATGAGCAGTTCTTC. The chain uses TRBV11-2 and TRBJ2-1; 12 bases are a match to TRBD2. V gave up 5 bases and J gave up 1 base; unmatched junction bases: 6. Germline V gene sequence: CDR1 SGHAT, CDR2 FQNNGV. This CDR3 contains 17 residues.

The chain links TRBV6-6 to TRBJ1-2; D is undetermined. Germline CDR1 and CDR2: MNHNY and SVGAGI (reference sequence). The germline V and J ends were trimmed by 2 bases and 4 bases, with 8 bases remaining between them. There are 13 residues in the CDR3. CDR3 DNA: TGTGCCAGCAGTTACGAGGTGAGCTATGGCTACACCTTC. This translates into CASSYEVSYGYTF.

This clone was recorded many times. The chain couples TRBV10-2 to TRBJ2-1; 14 bases agree with TRBD2. Trimming removed 6 bases from V and 8 bases from J; junction bases left unmatched: 3. The length of the CDR3 is 14 residues. Germline loops: CDR1 WSHSY, CDR2 SAAADI. The CDR3 spells CASSQGLAGDEQFF. In DNA form, the CDR3 reads TGCGCCAGCAGCCAGGGACTAGCGGGAGATGAGCAGTTCTTC.

The chain uses TRBV29-1 and TRBJ2-7; D is unresolved. The CDR3 loop spans 11 amino acids. Germline V CDR1 and CDR2: SQVTM, ANQGSEA. V was trimmed by 5 bases and J by 3 bases, leaving 8 bases between them. This CDR3 is CSVLTDYEQYF. For the CDR3, the DNA is TGCAGCGTTCTAACAGACTACGAGCAGTACTTC.

The chain recombines TRBV15 with TRBJ2-7, with 9 nucleotides matching TRBD1. This CDR3 contains 14 residues. Looked up from germline, CDR1 is LNHNV and CDR2 is YYDKDF (reference sequence). The ends lost 5 bases at V and 2 bases at J; junction bases unmatched: 4. CDR3 DNA sequence: TGTGCCACCAGCGCCCGACAGGGGGCCTACGAGCAGTACTTC. Amino acid sequence: CATSARQGAYEQYF. Full variable domain (outside the CDR3, taken from reference TRBV15 and TRBJ2-7): DAMVIQNPRYQVTQFGKPVTLSCSQTLNHNVMYWYQQKSSQAPKLLFHYYDKDFNNEADTPDNFQSRRPNTSFCFLDIRSPGLGDTAMYLCATSARQGAYEQYFGPGTRLTVT.

This clone was recorded once. V and J are TRBV28 and TRBJ1-4, with D maybe TRBD1 (5 bases). In germline, CDR1 is MDHEN, CDR2 SYDVKM. The CDR3 is made up of 16 amino acids. The V gene lost 6 bases and the J gene lost 2 bases, with 16 bases spanning the gap. CDR3 protein: CASSGAGGSTNEKLFF. CDR3 nucleotides: TGTGCCAGCAGCGGGGCGGGAGGCTCTACTAATGAAAAACTGTTTTTT.

The rearrangement links TRBV18 to TRBJ2-7; D is uncertain. The CDR3 totals 12 residues. V lost 2 bases to trimming and J lost 10 bases, with 12 bases between them. Germline-derived CDR1 and CDR2 are KGHSH and LQKENI. For the CDR3, the DNA is TGTGCCAGCTCACCATCGCCAGGCCTTCAGTACTTC. Protein sequence: CASSPSPGLQYF. The full variable domain, its missing parts supplied by reference TRBV18 and TRBJ2-7, is NAGVMQNPRHLVRRRGQEARLRCSPMKGHSHVYWYRQLPEEGLKFMVYLQKENIIDESGMPKERFSAEFPKEGPSILRIQQVVRGDSAAYFCASSPSPGLQYFGPGTRLTVT.

J is TRBJ2-7 and V is TRBV7-2, with D unclear. The CDR3 contains 15 residues. V dropped 2 bases and J dropped 3 bases, with 14 bases sitting between them. The germline V gene has CDR1 SGHTA and CDR2 FQGNSA. For the CDR3, the DNA is TGTGCCAGCAGCTTATCGCGGCGAGGTATCTACGAGCAGTACTTC. Its translation is CASSLSRRGIYEQYF.

This clone was counted once. The V and J genes are TRBV12-5 and TRBJ1-4; the match to TRBD1 covers 8 bases. The CDR3 totals 15 residues. In germline, CDR1 is LGHNT, CDR2 FRNRAP. J lost 4 bases, V lost 5 bases, and 6 bases had no gene match. CDR3 protein: CASGPGQVGNEKLFF. The CDR3 DNA is TGTGCTAGTGGTCCGGGACAGGTCGGTAATGAAAAACTGTTTTTT.

The chain has TRBV21-1 and TRBJ2-1; the table calls TRBD2, which could not be checked here. TRBV21-1 is a pseudogene locus. The CDR3 has 19 amino acids. This CDR3 reads CASSLRYGVPLNPYNEQFF. CDR3 coding DNA: TGTGCCAGCAGCTTACGTTACGGGGTACCCCTTAATCCCTACAATGAGCAGTTCTTC.

V usage is TRBV7-6 and J usage is TRBJ1-1; 10 nucleotides line up with TRBD1. CDR1 and CDR2 from the germline V gene are SGHVS and FNYEAQ. V gave up 5 bases and J gave up 1 base; unmatched junction bases: 4. The CDR3 is 15 residues long. Written as DNA, the CDR3 is TGTGCCAGCAGCCTCCGGGACAGGGGGAACACTGAAGCTTTCTTT. Its protein is CASSLRDRGNTEAFF.

This clone was counted a single time. The chain carries TRBV9 and TRBJ1-1, with TRBD1 as a possible D gene (6 bases). The ends were cut back, 1 base at V and 1 base at J, with 14 bases in the middle. The CDR3 extends over 16 amino acids. CDR1 SGDLS and CDR2 YYNGEE come from the germline V gene. For the CDR3, the DNA is TGTGCCAGCAGCGTAAGGACAGAAGAGTCGAACACTGAAGCTTTCTTT. Its translation is CASSVRTEESNTEAFF.

The rearrangement joins TRBV2 to TRBJ1-2; 10 bases agree with TRBD1. The CDR3 is made up of 14 amino acids. The V gene end was trimmed by 3 bases and the J gene end by 4 bases; junction bases not matched to a gene: 2. Germline V gives CDR1 SNHLY, CDR2 FYNNEI. CDR3 region: CASSEDRGGYGYTF. The CDR3 bases are TGTGCCAGCAGTGAGGACAGGGGGGGCTATGGCTACACCTTC.

The CDR3 DNA reads TGTGCCAGCAGCATCAGTGGGACAGGGGCCTACAATGAGCAGTTCTTC. Translated: CASSISGTGAYNEQFF. This chain uses TRBV9 with TRBJ2-1, with 10 bases matching TRBD1. Germline CDR1 is SGDLS and CDR2 is YYNGEE. V gave up 4 bases and J gave up 2 bases; unmatched junction bases: 6. This CDR3 spans 16 amino acids.

The V gene is TRBV7-2, the J gene TRBJ2-1; TRBD2 agrees at 8 bases. Germline V CDR1 and CDR2: SGHTA, FQGNSA. The CDR3 contains 15 residues. With 5 bases clipped from V and 4 bases from J, the junction kept 7 bases outside the gene matches. This chain's CDR3 is CASSSRVAGYNEQFF. In DNA, the CDR3 is TGTGCCAGCAGCAGCCGGGTAGCGGGGTACAATGAGCAGTTCTTC.

The chain combines TRBV6-1 with TRBJ1-4; D gene ambiguous. The CDR3 loop spans 14 amino acids. V was pared by 3 bases and J by 7 bases, with 12 bases between. Germline values: CDR1 MNHNS, CDR2 SASEGT. The CDR3 is CASSEDPEGEKLFF. CDR3 DNA: TGTGCCAGCAGTGAGGACCCCGAGGGTGAAAAACTGTTTTTT.

The CDR3 spells CATSREDRAQPQHF. CDR3 nucleotides: TGTGCCACCAGCAGGGAGGACAGGGCTCAGCCCCAGCATTTT. The chain joins TRBV15 to TRBJ1-5, with TRBD1 identical over 8 bases. Germline V gives CDR1 LNHNV, CDR2 YYDKDF (reference sequence). The V and J ends lost 3 bases and 6 bases, in that order; junction bases with no gene match: 4. The CDR3 length is 14 residues.

The chain links TRBV7-9 to TRBJ2-7; 8 bases align to TRBD1. This CDR3 has 15 amino acids. Unmatched junction bases numbered 4, after V lost 0 bases and J lost 3 bases. CDR1 SEHNR and CDR2 FQNEAQ come from the germline V gene (reference sequence). This CDR3 reads CASSLAGQVNYEQYF. DNA for the CDR3: TGTGCCAGCAGCTTAGCGGGACAGGTCAACTACGAGCAGTACTTC.

A word on this clone: Other DNA sequences within the sample encode an identical CDR3. The CDR3 region has the DNA TGTGCCAGCAGCGTAGGGGCGGATACGCAGTATTTT. Protein: CASSVGADTQYF. This chain uses TRBV9 with TRBJ2-3; D is undetermined. This CDR3 has 12 residues. The V end was cut by 0 bases, the J end by 6 bases, with 5 bases between. Germline V gene data show CDR1 as SGDLS and CDR2 as YYNGEE.